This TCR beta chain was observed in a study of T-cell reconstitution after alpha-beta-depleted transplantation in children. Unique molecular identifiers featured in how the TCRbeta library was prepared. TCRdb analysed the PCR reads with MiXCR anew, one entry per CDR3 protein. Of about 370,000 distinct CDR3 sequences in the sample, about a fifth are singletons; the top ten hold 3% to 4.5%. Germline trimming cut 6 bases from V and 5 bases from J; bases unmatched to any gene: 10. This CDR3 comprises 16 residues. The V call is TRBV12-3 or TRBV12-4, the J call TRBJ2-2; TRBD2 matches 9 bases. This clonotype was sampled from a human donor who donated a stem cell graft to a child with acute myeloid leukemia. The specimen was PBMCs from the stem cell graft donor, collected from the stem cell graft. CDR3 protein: CASRSSAGGVTGELFF. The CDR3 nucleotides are TGTGCCAGCAGGAGTTCGGCGGGAGGGGTAACCGGGGAGCTGTTTTTT.